The 13 T cell receptor beta chains given below trace back to one sample, sequenced in a study of blood T cells in healthy people across ages. The authors ran a second PCR of about 6 to 11 cycles using a sample-barcoded 5' primer and a J-beta primer mix. TCRdb re-derived calls from the 5' RACE reads in MiXCR, one entry per CDR3 protein. The sample comprises about 1.8 million distinct CDR3 sequences, 49% of which are singletons, and less than 2.5% rests with the top ten. The sample comprised blood. These receptors all come from a woman aged 40 to 50 in good health.

The chain joins TRBV7-9 to TRBJ1-6; 11 bases agree with TRBD1. Germline V CDR1 and CDR2: SEHNR, FQNEAQ (reference sequence). After removal of 4 bases from V and 5 bases from J, the junction contained 1 base not matched to a gene. The CDR3 has 15 amino acids. The CDR3 protein is CASSWTGGNNSPLHF. The DNA for the CDR3 is TGTGCCAGCAGCTGGACAGGGGGCAATAATTCACCCCTCCACTTT.

J is TRBJ2-3 and V is TRBV4-2, with D tentatively TRBD1 (6 bases). Germline lookup yields CDR1 LGHNA and CDR2 YNFKEQ. Trimming pared 5 bases from V and 1 base from J, leaving 16 bases between. The CDR3 sequence is 16 residues long. The CDR3 protein is CASSTTLEGGTDTQYF. The DNA of the CDR3 is TGTGCCAGCAGCACCACCCTCGAGGGGGGCACAGATACGCAGTATTTT.

This clonotype was detected a few times. The rearrangement links TRBV27 to TRBJ2-4; D is perhaps TRBD1 or TRBD2 (7 bases each). With 2 bases removed from V and 9 bases from J, the gap between germline ends came to 11 bases. Germline values: CDR1 MNHEY, CDR2 SMNVEV (reference sequence). This CDR3 contains 13 residues. The CDR3 region is CASSLGGDSIQYF. The CDR3 DNA reads TGTGCCAGCAGTTTAGGGGGGGACAGCATTCAGTACTTC.

The chain has TRBV7-3 and TRBJ2-1; a possible D gene is TRBD1 (5 bases). The CDR3 covers 13 residues. The germline CDR1 and CDR2 sequences are SGHTA and FQGTGA. The ends were cut back, 0 bases at V and 9 bases at J, with 9 bases in the middle. DNA for the CDR3: TGTGCCAGCAGCTTAACAGACCAGGGTGAGCAGTTCTTC. Its translation: CASSLTDQGEQFF. The whole variable domain, remainder taken from reference TRBV7-3 and TRBJ2-1, is GAGVSQTPSNKVTEKGKYVELRCDPISGHTALYWYRQSLGQGPEFLIYFQGTGAADDSGLPNDRFFAVRPEGSVSTLKIQRTERGDSAVYLCASSLTDQGEQFFGPGTRLTVL.

The chain is built from TRBV2 and TRBJ1-5, with 7 positions matching TRBD1. The V gene's germline CDR1 is SNHLY and CDR2 FYNNEI. The V and J ends lost 7 bases and 5 bases, in that order; junction bases with no gene match: 8. The CDR3 runs to 14 residues. The CDR3 DNA reads TGTGCCAGCAAAATCGAGACAGGGTATCAGCCCCAGCATTTT. Amino acids: CASKIETGYQPQHF. Based on the CDR3 plus reference TRBV2 and TRBJ1-5, the full variable domain is EPEVTQTPSHQVTQMGQEVILRCVPISNHLYFYWYRQILGQKVEFLVSFYNNEISEKSEIFDDQFSVERPDGSNFTLKIRSTKLEDSAMYFCASKIETGYQPQHFGDGTRLSIL.

V usage is TRBV5-1 and J usage is TRBJ2-5; D ambiguous. Germline lookup yields CDR1 SGHRS and CDR2 YFSETQ. Trimming removed 4 bases from V and 3 bases from J, with 13 bases in between. This CDR3 is built from 14 residues. The CDR3, as DNA: TGCGCCAGCAGCGCCCGGGCATTGAAAGAGACCCAGTACTTC. Residues: CASSARALKETQYF.

The chain links TRBV15 to TRBJ1-2; D might be TRBD1 (5 bases). Germline V gene lookup returns CDR1 LNHNV and CDR2 YYDKDF (reference sequence). Trimming removed 0 bases at V and 7 bases at J, with 30 bases between. The CDR3 length is 20 residues. CDR3 loop: CATSRESKVGTVGWVCGYTF. In DNA form, the CDR3 reads TGTGCCACCAGCAGAGAATCGAAGGTTGGGACCGTCGGGTGGGTCTGTGGCTACACCTTC.

The rearrangement uses TRBV7-2 and TRBJ2-7; 8 positions agree with TRBD1. The trim removed 0 bases at V and 1 base at J, leaving 5 bases unmatched. CDR3 length equals 16 residues. Germline CDR1 is SGHTA and CDR2 is FQGNSA. Here the CDR3 DNA reads TGTGCCAGCAGCTTAGCTGCCCAGGGGGCATCCTACGAGCAGTACTTC. It yields the protein CASSLAAQGASYEQYF.

The chain joins TRBV19 to TRBJ2-7, with D tentatively TRBD1 (6 bases). The end of the DNA aligns better with TRBJ2-5, so the J call may be wrong. The CDR3 runs 15 residues. Germline V lookup: CDR1 LNHDA, CDR2 SQIVND (reference sequence). CDR3 amino acids: CASSIQQGLRETQYF. CDR3 nucleotides: TGTGCCAGTAGTATACAGCAGGGGTTGAGGGAGACCCAGTACTTC.

The chain carries TRBV6-2 or TRBV6-3 and TRBJ1-5, with 7 bases fitting TRBD1. CDR1 is MNHEY and CDR2 is SVGEGT in the germline V gene. V was pared by 6 bases and J by 5 bases, with 10 bases of the junction left unmatched. The CDR3 runs to 15 residues. CDR3 in amino acids: CASSALRDSDQPQHF. The CDR3 DNA is TGTGCCAGCAGCGCACTCCGGGACAGTGATCAGCCCCAGCATTTT.

The chain uses TRBV3-1 and TRBJ2-7, with 9 positions matching TRBD2. Germline V gene data show CDR1 as LGHDT and CDR2 as YNNKEL (reference sequence). This CDR3 is built from 14 residues. The junction had 5 bases not matched to a gene; V was cut back by 2 bases and J by 6 bases. The CDR3 nucleotides are TGTGCCAGCAGCCAACTTAGCGGGAGCAGCGAGCAGTACTTC. Translating gives CASSQLSGSSEQYF.

The chain carries TRBV6-5 and TRBJ1-1, with no clear D. Germline CDR1 and CDR2: MNHEY and SVGAGI. The ends were cut back, 0 bases at V and 4 bases at J, with 15 bases in the middle. The CDR3 has 16 amino acids. CDR3 region: CASSYSYVVMFTEAFF. CDR3 bases: TGTGCCAGCAGTTACTCTTACGTAGTAATGTTCACTGAAGCTTTCTTT.

This clonotype has more than one count but fewer than ten. The genes are TRBV5-1 and TRBJ2-5, with TRBD2 as a possible D gene (5 bases). V was clipped by 7 bases and J by 7 bases, with 23 bases between them. Germline CDR1 is SGHRS and CDR2 is YFSETQ. There are 15 residues in the CDR3. In DNA, the CDR3 is TGCGCCAGCCAATTGGAGGAGTATCAAGACGGGACCCAGTACTTC. As protein: CASQLEEYQDGTQYF.